This T cell receptor (beta chain) emerged from a study of blood T cell repertoires in COVID-19. Study overall: PBMCs, B-cell-depleted T cells, or T cells provided the cDNA or gDNA that made up the material.

Participants came from 20 to 25 US areas, aged roughly 18 to 95 years. The CDR3 is 13 residues long. J gave up 6 bases and V 5 bases, and 3 bases lay outside the gene matches. Germline V lookup: CDR1 ENHRY, CDR2 SYGVKD. The table came from immunoSEQ multiplex PCR; TCRdb's copy has only in-frame clones and leaves some out. The table shows roughly 150,000 clones, with approximately 81% occurring only once. The chain recombines TRBV10-3 with TRBJ2-2; TRBD1 matches at 7 bases. The clonotype comes from a woman in her 40s with acute COVID-19. The sequencing input was PBMCs or T cells enriched from blood (not recorded which). The CDR3 DNA is TGTGCCATCAGTCCAGACAGGGCCGGGGAGCTGTTTTTT. Its translation is CAISPDRAGELFF.